Below are 26 T cell receptor beta chains sequenced from a single sample in a study of yellow fever vaccine responses in identical twins. TCRdb re-analysed the RT-PCR reads in MiXCR, keeping a single row per CDR3 protein. Among roughly 4,300 distinct CDR3 sequences, 84% were seen once, and the ten largest hold over 2.5%. The specimen was T cells from blood (PBMCs), unsorted or a sorted subset (not recorded which), collected before or after yellow fever vaccination (not recorded which). These receptors were obtained from a woman aged 18-35 years who received the yellow fever vaccine.

V usage is TRBV29-1 and J usage is TRBJ2-1; D is undetermined. Germline V gives CDR1 SQVTM, CDR2 ANQGSEA. V was pared by 6 bases and J by 1 base, with 7 bases between. The CDR3 spans 12 residues. CDR3 residues: CSVAVSYNEQFF. The CDR3 DNA sequence: TGCAGCGTCGCGGTTTCCTACAATGAGCAGTTCTTC.

J is TRBJ1-2 and V is TRBV24-1, with TRBD1 matching over 10 bases. From germline, CDR1 is KGHDR and CDR2 SFDVKD. The CDR3 sequence is 15 residues long. Trimming removed 4 bases from V and 4 bases from J; junction bases left unmatched: 5. This chain's CDR3 is CATSEAGTGVYGYTF. The CDR3 nucleotides read TGTGCCACCAGTGAGGCCGGGACAGGGGTCTATGGCTACACCTTC.

This chain joins TRBV20-1 and TRBJ1-2, with D possibly TRBD1 on 6 matching bases. V was clipped by 3 bases and J by 1 base, with 18 bases between them. Germline V gene data show CDR1 as DFQATT and CDR2 as SNEGSKA (reference sequence). CDR3 length: 16 amino acids. The CDR3 here is CSARNIRRGVNYGYTF. DNA for the CDR3: TGCAGTGCTAGGAACATCAGGAGGGGGGTTAACTATGGCTACACCTTC.

The J gene is TRBJ1-5, the V gene TRBV11-2; D is possibly TRBD1 (6 bases). The germline V gene encodes CDR1 SGHAT and CDR2 FQNNGV. V lost 5 bases and J lost 0, with 11 bases in between. There are 15 residues in the CDR3. The DNA for the CDR3 is TGTGCCAGCAGCGCGCAGGGGAATAGCAATCAGCCCCAGCATTTT. Protein: CASSAQGNSNQPQHF.

The chain couples TRBV28 to TRBJ2-2, with D tentatively TRBD1 or TRBD2 (5 bases each). The CDR3 consists of 15 residues. V lost 5 bases to trimming and J lost 3 bases, with 13 bases between them. CDR1 and CDR2 (germline): MDHEN, SYDVKM. The CDR3 DNA reads TGTGCCAGCAGTCAGGCGGGCAGGGACACCGGGGAGCTGTTTTTT. This encodes CASSQAGRDTGELFF.

The chain uses TRBV11-2 and TRBJ2-7; 12 nucleotides line up with TRBD2. CDR1 SGHAT and CDR2 FQNNGV come from the germline V gene. The CDR3 spans 18 residues. Unmatched junction bases numbered 13, after V lost 5 bases and J lost 2 bases. The CDR3 reads CASSPDRKTSGGTYEQYF. The DNA of the CDR3 is TGTGCCAGCAGCCCCGACAGGAAGACTAGCGGGGGTACCTACGAGCAGTACTTC. Variable domain in full (rest from reference TRBV11-2 and TRBJ2-7): EAGVAQSPRYKIIEKRQSVAFWCNPISGHATLYWYQQILGQGPKLLIQFQNNGVVDDSQLPKDRFSAERLKGVDSTLKIQPAKLEDSAVYLCASSPDRKTSGGTYEQYFGPGTRLTVT.

The rearrangement links TRBV6-1 to TRBJ2-7, with D perhaps TRBD2 (6 bases). CDR1 MNHNS and CDR2 SASEGT come from the germline V gene. The CDR3 length is 15 residues. With 4 bases removed from V and 4 bases from J, the gap between germline ends came to 17 bases. The CDR3 bases are TGTGCCAGCAGTGTCGATCGGCGGGGTCGTTACGAGCAGTACTTC. Amino acids: CASSVDRRGRYEQYF.

This rearrangement joins TRBV3-1 to TRBJ1-5; weak D call: TRBD1 (5 bases). Germline V gives CDR1 LGHDT, CDR2 YNNKEL (reference sequence). The CDR3 spans 15 residues. V lost 1 base and J lost 2, with 9 bases in between. CDR3 nucleotide sequence: TGTGCCAGCAGCCAAGGGGGGATCGGCAATCAGCCCCAGCATTTT. Protein: CASSQGGIGNQPQHF. The variable domain in full, with the rest retrieved from reference TRBV3-1 and TRBJ1-5, is DTAVSQTPKYLVTQMGNDKSIKCEQNLGHDTMYWYKQDSKKFLKIMFSYNNKELIINETVPNRFSPKSPDKAHLNLHINSLELGDSAVYFCASSQGGIGNQPQHFGDGTRLSIL.

The J gene is TRBJ1-2, the V gene TRBV6-1; D is possibly TRBD1 (5 bases). CDR3 length: 13 residues. CDR1 and CDR2 (germline): MNHNS, SASEGT. V was shortened by 5 bases and J by 3 bases, with 10 bases between the two germline ends. CDR3 amino acids: CASSQMTDYGYTF. Here the CDR3 DNA reads TGTGCCAGCAGTCAAATGACAGACTATGGCTACACCTTC.

The chain has TRBV7-6 and TRBJ2-5; possible D gene TRBD1, 6 bases. Germline values: CDR1 SGHVS, CDR2 FNYEAQ. The CDR3 spans 15 residues. Trimming removed 5 bases from V and 5 bases from J, with 18 bases in between. CDR3 DNA sequence: TGTGCCAGCAGCACCGGGACAATAAACGGGGAGACCCAGTACTTC. Translating gives CASSTGTINGETQYF.

The rearrangement joins TRBV4-3 to TRBJ2-7; TRBD2 matches at 11 bases. Trimming took 0 bases from V and 2 from J; bases not matched to a gene: 6. CDR3 length: 17 amino acids. Germline V gives CDR1 LGHNA, CDR2 YSLEER. The CDR3 reads CASSQESLLAGAYEQYF. CDR3 bases: TGCGCCAGCAGCCAAGAAAGTTTACTAGCGGGAGCCTACGAGCAGTACTTC.

This rearrangement joins TRBV29-1 to TRBJ2-3, with no clear D. Per germline, CDR1 SQVTM and CDR2 ANQGSEA. The CDR3 covers 13 residues. Between the trimmed V and J ends, which lost 4 bases and 10 bases, there was a span of 18 bases. The chain's CDR3 is CSVGLPLLKSQYF. CDR3 sequence (DNA): TGCAGCGTTGGACTTCCCTTGTTAAAGTCGCAGTATTTT.

The chain carries TRBV6-5 and TRBJ1-5; a weak D match, TRBD1 (6 bases). The CDR3 consists of 14 residues. V was trimmed by 0 bases and J by 3 bases, leaving 6 bases between them. CDR1 MNHEY and CDR2 SVGAGI come from the germline V gene. This CDR3 reads CASSYSGANQPQHF. The CDR3 coding sequence is TGTGCCAGCAGTTACTCGGGGGCCAATCAGCCCCAGCATTTT.

This clonotype was counted a single time. The CDR3 coding sequence is TGTGCCAGCAGCCATGACTGGACAGGGATTAATTCACCCCTCCACTTT. Amino acids: CASSHDWTGINSPLHF. The chain links TRBV5-5 to TRBJ1-6; 8 nucleotides line up with TRBD1. The CDR3 consists of 16 residues. The J segment lost 6 bases and the V segment lost 4 bases, leaving 9 bases of the junction unmatched. The germline gives CDR1 SGHKS, CDR2 YYEKEE (reference sequence).

This clonotype was observed a few times. J is TRBJ2-1 and V is TRBV7-2; D perhaps matches TRBD2 (5 bases). Germline V gives CDR1 SGHTA, CDR2 FQGNSA. The CDR3 totals 12 residues. V was clipped by 5 bases and J by 8 bases, with 10 bases between them. CDR3 sequence reads: CASSRPGDEQFF. CDR3 nucleotides: TGTGCCAGCAGCCGACCCGGGGATGAGCAGTTCTTC.

The V call is TRBV12-3 or TRBV12-4, the J call TRBJ2-3; D might be TRBD1 or TRBD2, each matching 5 bases. The CDR3 spans 14 residues. V lost 3 bases and J 4 bases, leaving 11 bases between the germline ends. The CDR3, as DNA: TGTGCCAGCAGTTTCTATGGGGGTCCAGATACGCAGTATTTT. Translating gives CASSFYGGPDTQYF.

This sequence joins TRBV4-2 and TRBJ1-6; 7 bases align to TRBD1. V lost 0 bases and J lost 10; bases outside the gene matches: 9. The germline gives CDR1 LGHNA, CDR2 YNFKEQ. The CDR3 totals 16 residues. The CDR3: CASSQDQGEGSSPLHF. The CDR3 DNA reads TGTGCCAGCAGCCAAGATCAGGGGGAGGGTAGCTCACCCCTCCACTTT.

The chain is built from TRBV29-1 and TRBJ2-3; 9 bases fit TRBD2. The CDR3 consists of 13 residues. The V gene end was trimmed by 4 bases and the J gene end by 2 bases; junction bases not matched to a gene: 1. CDR1 and CDR2 from the germline V gene are SQVTM and ANQGSEA. This CDR3 reads CSVASGATDTQYF. The CDR3 DNA follows: TGCAGCGTTGCTAGCGGGGCCACAGATACGCAGTATTTT.

The V and J genes are TRBV5-4 and TRBJ2-4, with D possibly being TRBD1 (6 bases). Germline V gives CDR1 SGHNT, CDR2 YYREEE (reference sequence). Trimming shortened V by 5 bases and J by 4 bases, and 10 bases separated the two germline ends. The CDR3 has 13 residues. The CDR3 spells CASSQDSKNIQYF. The CDR3 DNA follows: TGTGCCAGCAGTCAGGACAGTAAAAACATTCAGTACTTC.

The rearrangement uses TRBV7-9 and TRBJ1-4; D ambiguous. The CDR3 consists of 13 residues. In germline, CDR1 is SEHNR, CDR2 FQNEAQ (reference sequence). Trimming took off 5 bases at V and 5 bases at J, with 9 bases between the two ends. This CDR3 reads CASSIGVNEKLFF. The DNA of the CDR3 is TGTGCCAGCAGCATCGGGGTCAATGAAAAACTGTTTTTT. Variable domain in full (rest from reference TRBV7-9 and TRBJ1-4): DTGVSQNPRHKITKRGQNVTFRCDPISEHNRLYWYRQTLGQGPEFLTYFQNEAQLEKSRLLSDRFSAERPKGSFSTLEIQRTEQGDSAMYLCASSIGVNEKLFFGSGTQLSVL.

This chain links TRBV28 with TRBJ2-1; tentative D call: TRBD1 (5 bases). The CDR3 is 14 residues long. V was clipped by 7 bases and J by 0 bases, with 10 bases between them. Germline V gives CDR1 MDHEN, CDR2 SYDVKM. The CDR3 DNA reads TGTGCCAGCATGGGGCGGAGCTCCTACAATGAGCAGTTCTTC. Its protein is CASMGRSSYNEQFF.

The V and J genes are TRBV12-3 or TRBV12-4 and TRBJ1-1, with D hard to call. The CDR3 contains 12 residues. Trimming left V 6 bases short and J 2 bases short, with 7 bases between. CDR3 nucleotides: TGTGCCAGCAGCTTCTTCAACACTGAAGCTTTCTTT. Translated, it gives CASSFFNTEAFF.

The chain joins TRBV4-1 to TRBJ1-2; D call uncertain. V lost 1 base and J lost 4, with 13 bases in between. The CDR3 is 15 residues long. In germline, CDR1 is MGHRA, CDR2 YSYEKL. CDR3 sequence (DNA): TGCGCCAGCAGCCAAGGGTTCCAAGACACCTATGGCTACACCTTC. Translation gives CASSQGFQDTYGYTF.

This chain links TRBV29-1 with TRBJ1-5, with unresolved D. Trimming stripped 0 bases from V and 6 bases from J, with 6 bases between. The CDR3 loop spans 12 amino acids. In germline, CDR1 is SQVTM, CDR2 ANQGSEA. CDR3 residues: CSVEDRLQPQHF. The DNA for the CDR3 is TGCAGCGTTGAAGATCGACTTCAGCCCCAGCATTTT.

V gene TRBV29-1 combines with J gene TRBJ2-7, with no clear D. This CDR3 contains 11 residues. The germline gives CDR1 SQVTM, CDR2 ANQGSEA. V lost 6 bases and J lost 1, with 7 bases in between. The CDR3 DNA reads TGCAGCGTGCACACTTCCTACGAGCAGTACTTC. Residues: CSVHTSYEQYF.

The chain combines TRBV11-2 with TRBJ2-5; a possible D gene is TRBD2 (5 bases). From germline, CDR1 is SGHAT and CDR2 FQNNGV. The CDR3 has 15 residues. Trimming left V 1 base short and J 1 base short, with 10 bases between. The CDR3 DNA is TGTGCCAGCAGCTTAGTCACGGGGAGCCAAGAGACCCAGTACTTC. Translated, it gives CASSLVTGSQETQYF.